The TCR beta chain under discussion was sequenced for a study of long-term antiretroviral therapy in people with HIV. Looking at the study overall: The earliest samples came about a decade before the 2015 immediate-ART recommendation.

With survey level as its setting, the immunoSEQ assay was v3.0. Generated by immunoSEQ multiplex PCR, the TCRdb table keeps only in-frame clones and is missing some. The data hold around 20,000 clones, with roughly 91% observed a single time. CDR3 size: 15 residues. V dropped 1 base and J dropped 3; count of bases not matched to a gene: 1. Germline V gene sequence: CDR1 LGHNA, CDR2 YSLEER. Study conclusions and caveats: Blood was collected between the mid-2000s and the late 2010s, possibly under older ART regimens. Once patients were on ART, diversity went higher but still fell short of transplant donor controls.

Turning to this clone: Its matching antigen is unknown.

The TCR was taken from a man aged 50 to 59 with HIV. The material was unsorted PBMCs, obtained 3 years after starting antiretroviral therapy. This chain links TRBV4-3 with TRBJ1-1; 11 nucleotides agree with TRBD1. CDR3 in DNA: TGCGCCAGCAGCCAAGGGACAGGGGGCTACACTGAAGCTTTCTTT. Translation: CASSQGTGGYTEAFF.